This TCR beta chain is drawn from a study of T-cell memory formation after mild COVID-19. TCRdb passed the 5' RACE reads through MiXCR, listing each CDR3 protein once. The data show roughly 620,000 distinct CDR3 sequences, roughly 18% seen once. The CDR3 spans 14 residues. Deletions cut 6 bases from V and 3 bases from J, with 11 bases between. Sequencing used PBMCs or a T cell subset sorted from them (not recorded which). This chain connects TRBV12-3 or TRBV12-4 to TRBJ2-2; D is uncertain. The sequence derives from an adult woman who had mild COVID-19 (a few samples of this study predate the infection). Cell type and time point are not known. CDR3: CASRGTADTGELFF. As DNA, the CDR3 is TGTGCCAGCAGGGGCACCGCTGACACCGGGGAGCTGTTTTTT.